This TCR beta chain was obtained from a study of blood T cell repertoires in COVID-19. Study summary: Acute-phase and convalescent COVID-19 samples originated in the United States, Italy and Spain. T cells, B-cell-depleted T cells, or PBMCs provided the cDNA or gDNA that served as material.

Source study methods: Nucleated cell counts were estimated from reference gene primer amplification. The table came from immunoSEQ multiplex PCR; TCRdb's copy has only in-frame clones and leaves some out. Clonal size and the V and J genes are those of that table, whereas D and trimming came from the DNA. The table shows about 200,000 clones, with about nine tenths occurring only once. Trimming took off 8 bases at V and 3 bases at J, with 14 bases between the two ends. This CDR3 has 15 amino acids. Germline V gene data show CDR1 as MDHEN and CDR2 as SYDVKM. This chain uses TRBV28 with TRBJ1-6, with D unresolved. The origin of this receptor is a man aged 55 to 70 who had recovered from COVID-19. The sequenced sample consisted of peripheral blood. In nucleotides, the CDR3 is TGTGCCAGCCGCCCCGCGGTCAGCTATAATTCACCCCTCCACTTT. Protein: CASRPAVSYNSPLHF. Full variable domain (rest looked up from reference TRBV28 and TRBJ1-6): DVKVTQSSRYLVKRTGEKVFLECVQDMDHENMFWYRQDPGLGLRLIYFSYDVKMKEKGDIPEGYSVSREKKERFSLILESASTNQTSMYLCASRPAVSYNSPLHFGNGTRLTVT.